The 30 T cell receptor beta chains below come from one sample, sequenced in a study of cytomegalovirus exposure and HLA in healthy donors. Primers included in the PCR were 60 Vbeta and 13 Jbeta primers. Method: immunoSEQ multiplex PCR; TCRdb's copy keeps in-frame clones and lacks some. Among some 160,000 clones listed, about 72% were seen once. Sequenced sample: PBMCs. All receptors come from a male donor in good health and CMV-seronegative.

V is TRBV5-1 and J is TRBJ1-1, with no clear D. The germline V gene encodes CDR1 SGHRS and CDR2 YFSETQ. CDR3 size: 13 residues. V was clipped by 0 bases and J by 1 base, with 4 bases between them. The CDR3 loop is CASSLDTNTEAFF. The CDR3 bases are TGCGCCAGCAGCTTGGACACGAACACTGAAGCTTTCTTT.

This clone was seen more than once but under ten times. The chain uses TRBV25-1 and TRBJ2-1; TRBD2 matches at 7 bases. The CDR3 sequence is 16 residues long. The ends lost 2 bases at V and 2 bases at J; junction bases unmatched: 6. Germline CDR1 MGHDK, CDR2 SYGVNS. The DNA for the CDR3 is TGTGCCAGCAGTGAAAGAGCGGGACGGGCCTACAATGAGCAGTTCTTC. As protein: CASSERAGRAYNEQFF.

The sample holds one count of this clone. V gene TRBV28 combines with J gene TRBJ2-1, with D uncertain. V was clipped by 7 bases and J by 9 bases, with 10 bases between them. The CDR3 totals 11 residues. The germline V gene encodes CDR1 MDHEN and CDR2 SYDVKM. The CDR3 coding sequence is TGTGCCAGCACCGCCCGGTCTGAGCAGTTCTTC. Its protein is CASTARSEQFF.

A word on this clone: The junction departs from the called germline gene at one end, perhaps through a read error. The chain employs TRBV7-9 and TRBJ2-5; 7 bases are shared with TRBD2. Per the germline V gene, CDR1 is SEHNR and CDR2 is FQNEAQ (reference sequence). The CDR3 runs 17 residues. CDR3 coding DNA: TGTGCCGGCAGACGCCTAGGACTAGGCAATGCACAAGAGACCCAGTACTTC. Amino acids: CAGRRLGLGNAQETQYF.

The genes are TRBV9 and TRBJ2-3; 8 bases are shared with TRBD2. Germline V gene data show CDR1 as SGDLS and CDR2 as YYNGEE. This CDR3 is 17 amino acids long. After removal of 1 base from V and 2 bases from J, the junction contained 9 bases not matched to a gene. CDR3 bases: TGTGCCAGCAGCGTAAGTAATAGCGGGACCTTCACAGATACGCAGTATTTT. Protein product: CASSVSNSGTFTDTQYF.

The gene calls are TRBV28 and TRBJ2-1, with D maybe TRBD2 (6 bases). V gave up 5 bases and J gave up 8 bases, with 13 bases separating them. The CDR3 totals 13 residues. The germline CDR1 and CDR2 sequences are MDHEN and SYDVKM. The CDR3 bases are TGTGCCAGCAGTCGTATCGAGCGGGATGAGCAGTTCTTC. Amino acids: CASSRIERDEQFF.

The rearrangement uses TRBV9 and TRBJ2-2, with D maybe TRBD1 (6 bases). This CDR3 contains 18 residues. Germline V gene data show CDR1 as SGDLS and CDR2 as YYNGEE. Between the trimmed V and J ends, which lost 0 bases and 2 bases, there was a span of 17 bases. The DNA for the CDR3 is TGTGCCAGCAGCGTAGTGGGGCAGGGGAGAGGCAACACCGGGGAGCTGTTTTTT. Residues: CASSVVGQGRGNTGELFF.

The chain has TRBV7-9 and TRBJ2-2; no firm D call. Trimming pared 6 bases from V and 1 base from J, leaving 9 bases between. Germline lookup yields CDR1 SEHNR and CDR2 FQNEAQ (reference sequence). The CDR3 covers 14 residues. In DNA form, the CDR3 reads TGTGCCAGCAGGCAATCAGGGAACACCGGGGAGCTGTTTTTT. Protein: CASRQSGNTGELFF.

The chain recombines TRBV6-1 with TRBJ2-1; 9 bases align to TRBD2. This CDR3 spans 15 amino acids. Per the germline V gene, CDR1 is MNHNS and CDR2 is SASEGT. V lost 6 bases, J lost 7 bases, and 10 bases stayed unmatched. CDR3 in amino acids: CASSTVAGERNEQFF. CDR3 in DNA: TGTGCCAGCAGCACAGTAGCGGGAGAGAGGAATGAGCAGTTCTTC.

This rearrangement joins TRBV5-4 to TRBJ2-2, with D unclear. Germline-derived CDR1 and CDR2 are SGHNT and YYREEE (reference sequence). Trimming removed 4 bases from V and 7 bases from J, with 11 bases in between. The CDR3 extends over 13 amino acids. The CDR3 region is CASSAFSSGELFF. In nucleotides, the CDR3 is TGTGCCAGCAGCGCGTTTTCGAGCGGGGAGCTGTTTTTT.

The chain joins TRBV19 to TRBJ1-5; 8 nucleotides align to TRBD1. The CDR3 consists of 19 residues. The V gene's germline CDR1 is LNHDA and CDR2 SQIVND (reference sequence). V trimming: 5 bases; J trimming: 2 bases; junction bases outside the gene matches: 17. The CDR3 DNA sequence: TGTGCCAGTAGTGCCCGCCGGGACAGGAGATATGATGGCAATCAGCCCCAGCATTTT. Protein product: CASSARRDRRYDGNQPQHF.

The chain recombines TRBV6-5 with TRBJ1-4; 10 bases are shared with TRBD1. V was pared by 6 bases and J by 6 bases, with 4 bases of the junction left unmatched. Germline V gene lookup returns CDR1 MNHEY and CDR2 SVGAGI. The CDR3 runs to 14 residues. CDR3 sequence: CASRKTGGDEKLFF. The CDR3 region has the DNA TGTGCCAGCAGAAAGACAGGGGGCGATGAAAAACTGTTTTTT.

This chain's CDR3 is CASSFGGRYEQFF. The CDR3 region has the DNA TGTGCCAGCAGCTTTGGAGGCCGCTATGAGCAGTTCTTC. V is TRBV7-2 and J is TRBJ2-1; D might be TRBD2 (5 bases). Trimming cost V 3 bases and J 8 bases, with 11 bases left between them. This CDR3 has 13 amino acids. Germline-derived CDR1 and CDR2 are SGHTA and FQGNSA.

This clone was seen just once. The chain combines TRBV5-8 with TRBJ2-3; TRBD1 might be the D (6 bases). Germline-derived CDR1 and CDR2 are SGHTS and YDEGEE. The ends were cut back, 1 base at V and 1 base at J, with 13 bases in the middle. The CDR3 is 16 residues long. The CDR3 protein is CASSLLLRQGTDTQYF. The CDR3 DNA sequence: TGTGCCAGCAGCTTGCTGCTGCGACAGGGCACAGATACGCAGTATTTT.

The chain is built from TRBV28 and TRBJ1-2; perhaps TRBD1 as D (6 bases). Trimming pared 4 bases from V and 6 bases from J, leaving 9 bases between. This CDR3 comprises 12 residues. CDR1 and CDR2 (germline): MDHEN, SYDVKM. CDR3 protein: CASSSDRNGYTF. The CDR3 DNA sequence: TGTGCCAGCAGTTCGGACAGAAATGGCTACACCTTC.

CDR3 DNA: TGCACCAGCTCCCCCCTCTGTGGGGGGGCCTTGTACGAGCAGTACTTC. This encodes CTSSPLCGGALYEQYF. The chain recombines TRBV1 with TRBJ2-7; TRBD2 is the table's D call and was not checked against the DNA. TRBV1 is annotated as a pseudogene. The CDR3 spans 16 residues.

This chain joins TRBV4-1 and TRBJ1-2; no reliable D call. From germline, CDR1 is MGHRA and CDR2 YSYEKL. Trimming removed 0 bases at V and 2 bases at J, with 10 bases between. This CDR3 has 15 amino acids. For the CDR3, the DNA is TGCGCCAGCAGCCAAGATACTACTGACAACTATGGCTACACCTTC. It encodes CASSQDTTDNYGYTF.

The chain is built from TRBV5-1 and TRBJ1-4; no clear D. The V end lost 4 bases, the J end lost 4 bases, and 14 bases lay between the germline ends. The CDR3 loop spans 15 amino acids. Germline values: CDR1 SGHRS, CDR2 YFSETQ. The CDR3 here is CASSAPGGNNEKLFF. The CDR3 DNA follows: TGCGCCAGCAGCGCGCCGGGAGGAAATAATGAAAAACTGTTTTTT.

V is TRBV28 and J is TRBJ2-7; D unresolved. The germline V gene encodes CDR1 MDHEN and CDR2 SYDVKM. This CDR3 comprises 12 residues. The V gene lost 3 bases and the J gene lost 6 bases, with 9 bases spanning the gap. CDR3 DNA: TGTGCCAGCAGTTTGAGCGTCATCGAGCAGTACTTC. Its translation is CASSLSVIEQYF.

This clone appeared once. The chain couples TRBV4-1 to TRBJ2-6; 8 positions match TRBD1. With V trimmed by 5 bases and J by 7 bases, 10 bases remained unmatched. This CDR3 spans 16 amino acids. Germline lookup yields CDR1 MGHRA and CDR2 YSYEKL. The CDR3 bases are TGCGCCAGCAGCTACCCCCAGGGGGCGGTTGCCAACGTCCTGACTTTC. Translating gives CASSYPQGAVANVLTF.

The chain is built from TRBV2 and TRBJ1-1; TRBD1 is a possible D gene (5 bases). Deletions cut 6 bases from V and 1 base from J, with 18 bases between. CDR1 is SNHLY and CDR2 is FYNNEI in the germline V gene. The CDR3 loop spans 16 amino acids. CDR3 in DNA: TGTGCCAGCAGCTACGTACCAGGGATTGGGAACACTGAAGCTTTCTTT. Amino acids: CASSYVPGIGNTEAFF.

V and J are TRBV27 and TRBJ1-5; TRBD1 matches 7 bases. Unmatched junction bases numbered 7, after V lost 10 bases and J lost 4 bases. Germline lookup yields CDR1 MNHEY and CDR2 SMNVEV (reference sequence). The CDR3 has 13 amino acids. The CDR3 DNA follows: TGTGCCACCGGGACAGAGCCTAATCAGCCCCAGCATTTT. It is translated as CATGTEPNQPQHF.

The CDR3 region has the DNA TGTGCCAGCAGCGTAGGGCTAGCGGAGGGGGGTGAGCAGTTCTTC. This encodes CASSVGLAEGGEQFF. The chain carries TRBV9 and TRBJ2-1; D possibly corresponds to TRBD2 (7 bases). The CDR3 loop spans 15 amino acids. Trimming removed 0 bases from V and 9 bases from J, with 16 bases in between. Looked up from germline, CDR1 is SGDLS and CDR2 is YYNGEE. Based on the CDR3 plus reference TRBV9 and TRBJ2-1, the full variable domain is DSGVTQTPKHLITATGQRVTLRCSPRSGDLSVYWYQQSLDQGLQFLIQYYNGEERAKGNILERFSAQQFPDLHSELNLSSLELGDSALYFCASSVGLAEGGEQFFGPGTRLTVL.

The chain links TRBV4-2 to TRBJ2-1; 9 bases agree with TRBD2. The V and J ends lost 3 bases and 8 bases, in that order; junction bases with no gene match: 14. Per the germline V gene, CDR1 is LGHNA and CDR2 is YNFKEQ. The CDR3 runs 17 residues. CDR3 sequence (DNA): TGTGCCAGCAGCCAGGAAGGAGGTAGCGGGAGAGAGGATGAGCAGTTCTTC. This gives the protein CASSQEGGSGREDEQFF.

This clone was seen a few times. CDR3 sequence (DNA): TGTGCCATCAGTGCGGTCGGCTATGGCTACACCTTC. It yields the protein CAISAVGYGYTF. V gene TRBV10-3 combines with J gene TRBJ1-2; D is unresolved. CDR1 and CDR2 from the germline V gene are ENHRY and SYGVKD. The ends were cut back, 4 bases at V and 4 bases at J, with 7 bases in the middle. The CDR3 totals 12 residues.

V is TRBV7-2 and J is TRBJ2-7; 9 nucleotides match TRBD1. CDR3 length: 15 residues. Unmatched junction bases numbered 6, after V lost 2 bases and J lost 4 bases. Germline V gene sequence: CDR1 SGHTA, CDR2 FQGNSA. Here the CDR3 DNA reads TGTGCCAGCAGCTTAATAGCCGGGACAGGGTACGAGCAGTACTTC. This gives the protein CASSLIAGTGYEQYF.

The table lists this clone with a count of one. The chain has TRBV27 and TRBJ2-2; perhaps TRBD2 as D (7 bases). Trimming pared 3 bases from V and 4 bases from J, leaving 24 bases between. The CDR3 length is 19 residues. Germline V lookup: CDR1 MNHEY, CDR2 SMNVEV (reference sequence). The CDR3 bases are TGTGCCAGCAGTTTCGGACAGTCGTTAGCGGGCATACTCACCGGGGAGCTGTTTTTT. Translating gives CASSFGQSLAGILTGELFF.

The J gene is TRBJ2-7, the V gene TRBV5-1; 9 nucleotides line up with TRBD2. V gave up 0 bases and J gave up 4 bases; unmatched junction bases: 5. Germline lookup yields CDR1 SGHRS and CDR2 YFSETQ. CDR3 length: 15 residues. CDR3 in amino acids: CASSLALAGSYEQYF. Here the CDR3 DNA reads TGCGCCAGCAGCTTGGCGCTAGCGGGATCTTACGAGCAGTACTTC.

The V gene is TRBV4-3, the J gene TRBJ1-6; TRBD1 is a possible D gene (5 bases). The CDR3 is made up of 18 amino acids. Per the germline V gene, CDR1 is LGHNA and CDR2 is YSLEER. V gave up 0 bases and J gave up 6 bases, with 18 bases separating them. CDR3 sequence (DNA): TGCGCCAGCAGCCAAGATCACGGGGGGGTCCTCGGTAATTCACCCCTCCACTTT. It yields the protein CASSQDHGGVLGNSPLHF.

V gene TRBV30 combines with J gene TRBJ2-2; D perhaps matches TRBD1 (6 bases). Germline V gene lookup returns CDR1 GTSNPN and CDR2 SVGIG (reference sequence). CDR3 length: 16 amino acids. The V end lost 1 base, the J end lost 7 bases, and 19 bases lay between the germline ends. The CDR3 coding sequence is TGTGCCTGGAGTGCCCCAGGGGCCCGGGGTAACGGGGAGCTGTTTTTT. Translated, it gives CAWSAPGARGNGELFF.